One TCR beta chain is described in this entry. This clonotype was counted ten times or more. Its antigen is currently not known. Base qualities are missing; no much larger clone stands one base away. The hyperthyroidism patients were between 18 and 65 years old and newly diagnosed, with a disease duration of less than 2 months. Any patient with an uncontrolled infection, another autoimmune disease, pregnancy or lactation was excluded. Diagnoses were based on clinical symptoms, serum thyroxine and TRAb, thyroid ultrasound and orbital computed tomography. For progressor patients, blood was drawn at the first diagnosis of hyperthyroidism, before any ophthalmopathy symptoms had appeared. PBMCs were separated from roughly 10 ml of fresh peripheral blood using Ficoll-Paque density gradient centrifugation. Progressor patients were first diagnosed with Graves' hyperthyroidism and then developed ophthalmopathy during follow-up. Total RNA was extracted with Trizol reagent, and quality was checked on an Agilent 2100 Bioanalyzer.

The sample comes from a study of T cells in Graves' hyperthyroidism and ophthalmopathy (dated by TCRdb to 2018 to 2020). Study-wide context: Peripheral blood was sampled at the time of initial diagnosis, prior to any treatment. TCR V-J signatures able to tell the groups apart were searched for in a discovery cohort of some 100 patients, of whom over 40 had Graves' ophthalmopathy and 55 to 60 had stable Graves' hyperthyroidism. Whether ophthalmopathy could be predicted prospectively was tested in an independent validation cohort made up of 18 to 20 hyperthyroidism patients plus 17 patients who later progressed to ophthalmopathy. For training and testing, the 100 or so patients in the discovery cohort were randomly divided in a 7:3 ratio. Thyroid tissue and blood T-cell repertoires from six or seven Graves' hyperthyroidism patients were also compared in the study. Once sampling was done, hyperthyroidism patients were given methimazole at a starting dose of 30 mg daily, whereas ophthalmopathy patients were given high-dose intravenous methylprednisolone. According to the paper, TCR Vbeta CDR3 sequencing was carried out on about 140 peripheral blood samples, which came from approximately 43 ophthalmopathy, about 75 hyperthyroidism and about 17 progressor patients. Paper-wide results and their limitations: During validation, the model predicted progression to ophthalmopathy a median of roughly six months ahead of onset, with almost 71% sensitivity and almost 75% specificity. Most expanded thyroid clonotypes (frequency above 0.001) were also detected in blood, a finding suggesting that blood repertoires may reflect thyroid immune responses. A model built on a 13 V-J signature distinguished ophthalmopathy from stable hyperthyroidism, reaching roughly 88% sensitivity and approximately 81% specificity in cross-validation and 80%/75% in testing. No statistical method was used to fix the sample size in advance, and group allocation was not hidden from the investigators.

Including cysteine and phenylalanine, the CDR3 has 14 amino acids. Of all the DNA, just the CDR3 is kept, 42 bases in frame from base 1. Trimming removed 3 bases from V and 4 bases from J; the gene matches leave 4 bases unexplained. CDR1 KGHSH and CDR2 LQKENI were looked up in the germline V gene. The TCR beta CDR3 regions were amplified from RNA transcripts. The first round of RT-PCR for the TCR CDR3 was performed with the HTBI primer set and the Qiagen OneStep RT-PCR kit. A second multiplex PCR round built the libraries, followed by size selection and purification. Paired-end sequencing of the libraries was performed with 100 bp reads on an Illumina HiSeq2000. Per the authors' processing: SOAPnuke was used to process the raw data, throwing out any read that contained adapters or uncalled bases, had a mean Phred below 15, or lacked an exact constant-primer or identifier match. High-quality paired reads were merged using COPE v1.2.5, and each unique nucleotide sequence was defined as a clonotype. MiTCR v1.1 was used to align the clonotypes against IMGT TRBV, TRBD and TRBJ reference segments. Only V-J combinations with frequency above 0.0001, covering 99% to 99.2% of repertoires, were analysed. The TCS score was defined as F50 (clonal expansion) divided by E x V (chaos), with BLOSUM62-based TCRdist calculated between CDR3 peptides within each V-J. Welch's t-statistics and random forest reduced 500 to 650 V-J features to roughly 13, which were used in a naive Bayes classifier (R e1071). TCRdb trimmed public reads at Q25 via fastp, called clones via MiXCR and kept in-frame beta chains. Rows are unified per CDR3 protein, each entry keeping the most common DNA and genes. The V and J calls shown here were made by TCRdb, not taken from the authors' results. Present in this sample are 250,000 to 300,000 distinct CDR3 sequences, about 14% of which were seen just once. Roughly 8.5% of the sample rests with the top ten.

The clonotype originates from a woman aged 25 to 39 with Graves' hyperthyroidism that later progressed to Graves' ophthalmopathy. Recombination joined TRBV18 with TRBJ2-5; a stretch of 8 junction bases matches TRBD2. The sequencing sample was made of blood. The nucleotide sequence is TGTGCCAGCTCACCGACGGCGGGAGGAGAGACCCAGTACTTC. This translates into CASSPTAGGETQYF.